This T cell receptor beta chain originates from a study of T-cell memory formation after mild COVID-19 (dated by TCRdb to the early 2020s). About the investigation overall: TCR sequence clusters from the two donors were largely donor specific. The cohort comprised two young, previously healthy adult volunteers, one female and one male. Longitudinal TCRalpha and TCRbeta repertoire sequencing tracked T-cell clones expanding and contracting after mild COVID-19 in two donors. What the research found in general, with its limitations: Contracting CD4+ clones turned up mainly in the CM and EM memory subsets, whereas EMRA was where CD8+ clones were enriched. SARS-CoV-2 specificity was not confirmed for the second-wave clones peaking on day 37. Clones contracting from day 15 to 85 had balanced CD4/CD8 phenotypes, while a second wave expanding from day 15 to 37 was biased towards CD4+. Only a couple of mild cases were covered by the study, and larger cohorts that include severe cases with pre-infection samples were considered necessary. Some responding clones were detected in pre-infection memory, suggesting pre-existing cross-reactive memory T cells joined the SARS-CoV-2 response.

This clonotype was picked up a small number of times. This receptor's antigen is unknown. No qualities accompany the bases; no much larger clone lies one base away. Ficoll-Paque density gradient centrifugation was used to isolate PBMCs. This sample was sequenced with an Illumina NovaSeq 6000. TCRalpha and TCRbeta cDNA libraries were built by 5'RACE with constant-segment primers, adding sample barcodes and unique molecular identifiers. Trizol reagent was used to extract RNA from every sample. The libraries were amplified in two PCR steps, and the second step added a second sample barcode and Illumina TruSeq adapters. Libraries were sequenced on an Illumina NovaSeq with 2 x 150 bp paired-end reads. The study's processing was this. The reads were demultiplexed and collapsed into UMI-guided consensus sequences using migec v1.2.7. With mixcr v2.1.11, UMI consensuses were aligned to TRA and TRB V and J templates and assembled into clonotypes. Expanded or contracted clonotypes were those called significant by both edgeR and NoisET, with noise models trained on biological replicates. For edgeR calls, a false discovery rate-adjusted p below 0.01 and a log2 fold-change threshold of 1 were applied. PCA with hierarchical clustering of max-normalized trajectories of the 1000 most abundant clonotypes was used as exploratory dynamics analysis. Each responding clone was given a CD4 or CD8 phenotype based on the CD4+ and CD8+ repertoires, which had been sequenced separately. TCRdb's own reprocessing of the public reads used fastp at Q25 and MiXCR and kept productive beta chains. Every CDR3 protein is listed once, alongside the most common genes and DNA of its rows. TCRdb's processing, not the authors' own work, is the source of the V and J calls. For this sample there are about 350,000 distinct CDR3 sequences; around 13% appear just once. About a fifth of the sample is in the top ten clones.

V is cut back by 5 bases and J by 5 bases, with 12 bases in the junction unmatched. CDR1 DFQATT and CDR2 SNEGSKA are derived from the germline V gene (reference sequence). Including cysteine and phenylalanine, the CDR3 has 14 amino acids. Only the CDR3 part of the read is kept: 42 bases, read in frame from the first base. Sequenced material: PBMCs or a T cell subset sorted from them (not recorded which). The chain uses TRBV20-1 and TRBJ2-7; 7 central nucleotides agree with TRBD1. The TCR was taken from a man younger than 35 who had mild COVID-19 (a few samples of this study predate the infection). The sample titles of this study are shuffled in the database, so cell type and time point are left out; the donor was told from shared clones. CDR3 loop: CSAPKSRQGHEQYF. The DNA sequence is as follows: TGCAGTGCTCCGAAATCCAGACAGGGCCACGAGCAGTACTTC.